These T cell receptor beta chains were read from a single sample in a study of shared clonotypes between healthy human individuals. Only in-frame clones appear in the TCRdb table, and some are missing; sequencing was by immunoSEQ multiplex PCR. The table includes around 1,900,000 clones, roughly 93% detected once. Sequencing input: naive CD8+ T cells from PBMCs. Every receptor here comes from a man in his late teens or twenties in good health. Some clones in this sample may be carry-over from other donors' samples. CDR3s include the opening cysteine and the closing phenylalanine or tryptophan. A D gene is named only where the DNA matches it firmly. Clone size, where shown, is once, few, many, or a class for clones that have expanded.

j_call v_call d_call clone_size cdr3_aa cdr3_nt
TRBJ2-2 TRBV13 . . CASSGATPSAGELFF TGTGCCAGCAGCGGGGCCACCCCTTCGGCCGGGGAGCTGTTTTTT
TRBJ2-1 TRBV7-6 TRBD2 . CASSLAGLAAAVNEQFF TGTGCCAGCAGCTTAGCGGGACTAGCGGCGGCAGTCAATGAGCAGTTCTTC
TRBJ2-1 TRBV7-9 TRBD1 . CASSLGQGVKGEQFF TGTGCCAGCAGCTTAGGGCAGGGGGTAAAGGGCGAGCAGTTCTTC
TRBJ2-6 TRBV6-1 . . CASSAEYRDGANVLTF TGTGCCAGCAGTGCGGAATACAGGGATGGGGCCAACGTCCTGACTTTC
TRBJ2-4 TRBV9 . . CASSVGFGGNIQYF TGTGCCAGCAGCGTAGGATTTGGCGGTAACATTCAGTACTTC
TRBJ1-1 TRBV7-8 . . CASSSGLSGGTEAFF TGTGCCAGCAGCTCGGGACTTTCCGGGGGGACTGAAGCTTTCTTT
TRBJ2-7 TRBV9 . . CASSVESRSYEQYF TGTGCCAGCAGCGTAGAGAGCCGATCCTACGAGCAGTACTTC
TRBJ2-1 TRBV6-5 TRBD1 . CASSYGQGPNEQFF TGTGCCAGCAGTTATGGACAGGGACCCAATGAGCAGTTCTTC
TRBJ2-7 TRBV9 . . CASSVAGLGDEQYF TGTGCCAGCAGCGTAGCAGGCCTCGGGGACGAGCAGTACTTC
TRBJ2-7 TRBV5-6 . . CASSFPGQSSYEQYF TGTGCCAGCAGCTTCCCGGGACAATCTTCCTACGAGCAGTACTTC
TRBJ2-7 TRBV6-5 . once CASSYSIGRISYEQYF TGTGCCAGCAGTTACTCGATCGGAAGAATCTCCTACGAGCAGTACTTC
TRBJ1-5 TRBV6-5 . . CASSYSFLQPQHF TGTGCCAGCAGTTACTCTTTTCTTCAGCCCCAGCATTTT
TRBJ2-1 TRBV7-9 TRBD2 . CASSSSRGAYNEQFF TGTGCCAGCAGTTCCTCGCGGGGGGCCTACAATGAGCAGTTCTTC